This TCR beta chain was captured by sequencing in a study of cytomegalovirus exposure and HLA in healthy donors. Broader study findings: Most TCR sequences proved rare, with some public TCRs found in many donors. Later on, an analysis showed TCR association rates differing by HLA locus, with DRB1 the most and HLA-C the fewest. In a later analysis, a missense DCLRE1C variant was linked to TCR beta V- and J-gene trimming.

Turning to this clone: As yet, its antigen is unknown.

The PCR contained 60 Vbeta and 13 Jbeta primers. Original handling: In a later analysis, of tens of millions of unique beta chains, roughly 11 million appeared in at least two donors. Measured with immunoSEQ multiplex PCR; TCRdb has only the in-frame clones, and not every one. D and trimming were read from the DNA, whereas the V and J calls and clone size are those reported in that table. The table includes approximately 85,000 clones, 80% detected once. Germline CDR1 and CDR2: MDHEN and SYDVKM. CDR3 length equals 12 residues. Trimming took off 6 bases at V and 14 bases at J, with 14 bases between the two ends.

J is TRBJ1-6 and V is TRBV28, with D maybe TRBD1 (6 bases). The sequence was collected from a man aged 30 to 39 in good health and CMV-seronegative. Sequences were obtained from PBMCs. The CDR3 is CASSPIQGSLHF. For the CDR3, the DNA is TGTGCCAGCAGCCCAATACAGGGCTCCCTCCACTTT.